Listed below are T cell receptor beta chains from one sample, sequenced in a study of regulatory T cells in long-lasting Graves disease. A single record per CDR3 protein comes from TCRdb applying MiXCR to the multiplex PCR reads. In the table there are around 500,000 distinct CDR3 sequences, about 15% of which are singletons. This same sample was also part of a study on T cells in Graves' hyperthyroidism and ophthalmopathy.

The source material was peripheral blood mononuclear cells (PBMCs), sampled at new diagnosis, from a patient treated with antithyroid drugs. Source of these receptors: a woman aged 35-65 years with Graves disease. The CDR3 runs from the conserved cysteine through the conserved F or W. Fields, in order: clone size, V gene, J gene, CDR3 length, D gene, CDR3 protein, CDR3 DNA. A D gene is named only where the DNA matches it firmly. Clone size, where shown, is once, few, many, or a class for clones that have expanded.

>many|TRBV28|TRBJ1-2|12|.
CALGESNYGYTF
TGTGCTTTAGGGGAGTCTAACTATGGCTACACCTTC
>few|TRBV5-6|TRBJ2-1|17|.
CASSSPGGGPSLNEQFF
TGTGCCAGCAGCTCCCCAGGGGGGGGGCCTTCTTTGAATGAGCAGTTCTTC
>many|TRBV3-1|TRBJ2-5|11|.
CASSQWETQYF
TGTGCCAGCAGCCAATGGGAGACCCAGTACTTC
>.|TRBV19|TRBJ1-3|15|.
CTSSRTTASGNTIYF
TGTACCAGTAGTCGGACCACCGCCTCTGGAAACACCATATATTTT
>.|TRBV5-1|TRBJ1-1|14|.
CASASRGSSNEAFF
TGCGCCAGCGCGTCCCGGGGGTCCTCAAATGAAGCTTTCTTT
>.|TRBV9|TRBJ1-2|16|TRBD1
CASSVGDTGAGYGYTF
TGTGCCAGCAGCGTAGGGGATACAGGGGCCGGTTATGGCTACACCTTC
>few|TRBV20-1|TRBJ1-1|13|.
CSADDWAGTEAFF
TGCAGTGCTGACGACTGGGCGGGCACTGAAGCTTTCTTT
>many|TRBV6-5|TRBJ1-1|14|.
CASSYSGRVIEAFF
TGTGCCAGCAGTTACTCTGGCAGGGTTATTGAAGCTTTCTTT
>many|TRBV7-3|TRBJ1-1|14|TRBD1
CASSWNRGSTEAFF
TGTGCCAGCAGCTGGAACAGGGGATCCACTGAAGCTTTCTTT
>.|TRBV5-1|TRBJ1-3|15|.
CASSTTQGSGNTIYF
TGCGCCAGCAGCACCACTCAGGGATCTGGAAACACCATATATTTT
>few|TRBV25-1|TRBJ2-1|11|.
CASRGGGEQFF
TGTGCCAGCAGAGGGGGAGGGGAGCAGTTCTTC
>many|TRBV12-3/TRBV12-4|TRBJ1-1|16|.
CASSARLRVGITEAFF
TGTGCCAGCAGCGCCCGATTGAGGGTAGGGATCACTGAAGCTTTCTTT
>few|TRBV6-1|TRBJ1-5|19|TRBD1
CASRHTGTALIKSNQPQHF
TGTGCCAGCAGGCACACCGGGACAGCACTCATTAAAAGCAATCAGCCCCAGCATTTT
>.|TRBV27|TRBJ2-2|17|.
CASSHLRTQQEAGELFF
TGTGCCAGCAGTCACCTACGGACACAGCAAGAGGCCGGGGAGCTGTTTTTT
>.|TRBV6-5|TRBJ1-4|16|.
CASSYSSTGYNEKLFF
TGTGCCAGCAGTTACTCGTCTACAGGGTATAATGAAAAACTGTTTTTT
>many|TRBV7-2|TRBJ2-1|15|.
CASSLFAHNANEQFF
TGTGCCAGCAGCTTATTTGCTCATAACGCAAATGAGCAGTTCTTC
>many|TRBV15|TRBJ2-3|15|.
CATSRDQGRSDTQYF
TGTGCCACCAGCAGAGACCAGGGACGATCCGATACGCAGTATTTT
>.|TRBV5-1|TRBJ2-4|16|.
CASSLETAAPKNIQYF
TGCGCCAGCAGCTTGGAGACAGCAGCACCCAAAAACATTCAGTACTTC
>few|TRBV5-1|TRBJ2-1|17|TRBD2
CASRYPSGGAVKNEQFF
TGCGCCAGCAGATACCCTAGCGGGGGGGCTGTTAAGAATGAGCAGTTCTTC
>.|TRBV29-1|TRBJ1-2|11|.
CSADSNYGYTF
TGCAGCGCAGACAGTAACTATGGCTACACCTTC
>.|TRBV15|TRBJ2-1|16|.
CATSRDGQGGTNEQFF
TGTGCCACCAGCAGAGATGGTCAGGGCGGTACTAATGAGCAGTTCTTC
>few|TRBV12-3/TRBV12-4|TRBJ2-2|14|.
CASLPWSNTGELFF
TGTGCCAGTCTCCCATGGTCTAACACCGGGGAGCTGTTTTTT
>many|TRBV10-2|TRBJ1-1|13|.
CASRLYENTEAFF
TGCGCCAGCAGGCTCTACGAGAACACTGAAGCTTTCTTT
>few|TRBV9|TRBJ1-6|15|.
CASSVAPGVGSPLHF
TGTGCCAGCAGCGTAGCACCAGGGGTTGGGTCACCCCTCCACTTT
>few|TRBV10-1|TRBJ1-1|17|TRBD1
CASSGDSQSRYNTEAFF
TGCGCCAGCAGTGGGGACAGCCAGTCTAGGTACAACACTGAAGCTTTCTTT
>.|TRBV28|TRBJ2-2|16|.
CASKRSNRVATGELFF
TGTGCCAGCAAAAGGTCTAACAGGGTGGCCACCGGGGAGCTGTTTTTT
>few|TRBV28|TRBJ2-2|14|.
CASRGAINTGELFF
TGTGCCAGCAGGGGGGCTATAAACACCGGGGAGCTGTTTTTT
>many|TRBV2|TRBJ2-5|14|TRBD2
CASFRGGAEETQYF
TGTGCCAGCTTCCGCGGGGGGGCCGAAGAGACCCAGTACTTC
>many|TRBV27|TRBJ1-1|16|.
CASSFGGGPLNTEAFF
TGTGCCAGCAGTTTCGGTGGTGGGCCCTTGAACACTGAAGCTTTCTTT
>.|TRBV7-8|TRBJ2-7|15|TRBD1
CASSVTTGRSYEQYF
TGTGCCAGCAGCGTAACGACAGGGAGAAGCTACGAGCAGTACTTC
>.|TRBV9|TRBJ1-6|18|TRBD1
CASSVDLQGAIYNSPLHF
TGTGCCAGCAGCGTAGATCTGCAGGGGGCAATTTATAATTCACCCCTCCACTTT
>few|TRBV12-3/TRBV12-4|TRBJ1-4|14|.
CASREGATNEKLFF
TGTGCCAGCAGAGAAGGGGCAACTAATGAAAAACTGTTTTTT
>many|TRBV4-1|TRBJ2-7|15|.
CASSLQTMGSYEQYF
TGCGCCAGCAGCCTCCAGACAATGGGCTCCTACGAGCAGTACTTC
>many|TRBV7-2|TRBJ2-7|14|.
CASSYSGTPYEQYF
TGTGCCAGCAGCTACTCAGGGACACCCTACGAGCAGTACTTC
>many|TRBV11-2|TRBJ2-5|12|.
CASTSQQETQYF
TGTGCCAGCACGAGTCAGCAAGAGACCCAGTACTTC
>many|TRBV3-1|TRBJ1-1|14|.
CASSQEVGNTEAFF
TGTGCCAGCAGCCAAGAGGTAGGGAACACTGAAGCTTTCTTT
>many|TRBV12-3/TRBV12-4|TRBJ2-1|15|TRBD1
CASSAWTGGDNEQFF
TGTGCCAGCAGTGCATGGACAGGGGGAGACAATGAGCAGTTCTTC
>few|TRBV27|TRBJ1-4|14|TRBD1
CASSWDSINEKLFF
TGTGCCAGCAGTTGGGACAGCATTAATGAAAAACTGTTTTTT
>.|TRBV5-1|TRBJ2-7|17|.
CASSLVPIGKLSGEQYF
TGCGCCAGCAGCTTGGTGCCGATTGGGAAACTCTCTGGGGAGCAGTACTTC
>many|TRBV20-1|TRBJ1-1|13|TRBD1
CSARLTGASEAFF
TGCAGTGCTAGGTTAACAGGGGCCTCTGAAGCTTTCTTT
>.|TRBV18|TRBJ1-1|17|.
CASSPRGVGSTVLEAFF
TGTGCCAGCTCACCACGGGGGGTGGGGTCCACGGTCCTGGAAGCTTTCTTT
>.|TRBV5-4|TRBJ2-1|18|.
CASSLAVGALLSYNEQFF
TGTGCCAGCAGCTTGGCCGTGGGAGCACTCCTTTCCTACAATGAGCAGTTCTTC
>few|TRBV3-1|TRBJ2-1|15|.
CASSQDSGELKEQFF
TGTGCCAGCAGCCAAGATTCGGGAGAGCTTAAGGAGCAGTTCTTC
>many|TRBV12-3/TRBV12-4|TRBJ1-2|15|.
CASSLNIIGGYGYTF
TGTGCCAGCAGTTTAAATATTATCGGGGGCTATGGCTACACCTTC
>.|TRBV5-4|TRBJ2-5|16|TRBD1
CASSITGTGGLETQYF
TGTGCCAGCAGCATAACCGGGACAGGGGGCTTGGAGACCCAGTACTTC
>many|TRBV4-1|TRBJ2-5|16|TRBD1
CASSQGGTGRLETQYF
TGCGCCAGCAGCCAGGGCGGGACAGGGAGGCTGGAGACCCAGTACTTC
>.|TRBV20-1|TRBJ2-5|13|TRBD2
CSAPSGAQETQYF
TGCAGTGCTCCTAGCGGGGCCCAAGAGACCCAGTACTTC
>few|TRBV24-1|TRBJ2-3|13|.
CATSIDSTDTQYF
TGTGCCACCAGTATAGATAGCACAGATACGCAGTATTTT
>many|TRBV2|TRBJ1-6|13|.
CASSEMAVGPLHF
TGTGCCAGCAGTGAAATGGCAGTAGGACCCCTCCACTTT
>many|TRBV7-9|TRBJ2-1|14|.
CASSLAYRYDEQFF
TGTGCCAGCAGCTTAGCGTACCGGTACGATGAGCAGTTCTTC